These T cell receptor beta chains were read from a single sample in a study of PD-1 blockade in classical Hodgkin lymphoma. Produced via immunoSEQ multiplex PCR; TCRdb's table is partial and in-frame only. Of 31,000 or so clones listed, 70% to 80% are singletons. The starting material was peripheral blood mononuclear cells (PBMCs), obtained before the fourth cycle of nivolumab. These receptors originate from a human donor with classical Hodgkin lymphoma. Both conserved end residues are part of each CDR3. The D gene is left open where the match is weak. Only some rows state a clone size, as once, few, many or a class for expanded clones.

CDR3aa: CASSLWGNQPQHF
CDR3nt: TGTGCCAGCAGTTTATGGGGCAATCAGCCCCAGCATTTT
d_gene: -
v_gene: TRBV27
j_gene: TRBJ1-5
abundance: -

CDR3aa: CAISESGQGEYEQYF
CDR3nt: TGTGCCATCAGTGAATCGGGACAGGGAGAATACGAGCAGTACTTC
d_gene: TRBD1
v_gene: TRBV10-3
j_gene: TRBJ2-7
abundance: -

CDR3aa: CASSYSSGGANEQFF
CDR3nt: TGTGCCAGCAGTTACTCTAGCGGGGGTGCAAATGAGCAGTTCTTC
d_gene: TRBD2
v_gene: TRBV6-5
j_gene: TRBJ2-1
abundance: -

CDR3aa: CASSSTTGAPEGYF
CDR3nt: TGTGCCAGCAGCTCGACTACTGGGGCCCCTGAGGGGTACTTC
d_gene: -
v_gene: TRBV7-9
j_gene: TRBJ2-7
abundance: -

CDR3aa: CSTQREGNTEAFF
CDR3nt: TGCAGCACCCAACGAGAAGGGAACACTGAAGCTTTCTTT
d_gene: -
v_gene: TRBV29-1
j_gene: TRBJ1-1
abundance: -

CDR3aa: CASSLVLRGTDTQYF
CDR3nt: TGTGCCAGCAGCTTAGTTTTGCGGGGAACAGATACGCAGTATTTT
d_gene: -
v_gene: TRBV7-6
j_gene: TRBJ2-3
abundance: -

CDR3aa: CASSPDNSGARGYTF
CDR3nt: TGTGCCAGCAGCCCGGACAATTCTGGCGCGCGGGGCTACACCTTC
d_gene: -
v_gene: TRBV7-8
j_gene: TRBJ1-2
abundance: -

CDR3aa: CASSLGGRATGNTIYF
CDR3nt: TGCGCCAGCAGCTTGGGTGGCAGGGCGACTGGAAACACCATATATTTT
d_gene: -
v_gene: TRBV5-1
j_gene: TRBJ1-3
abundance: -

CDR3aa: CASILGTGANYGYTF
CDR3nt: TGTGCCAGCATCCTGGGGACAGGGGCTAACTATGGCTACACCTTC
d_gene: TRBD1
v_gene: TRBV28
j_gene: TRBJ1-2
abundance: -

CDR3aa: CASSILLSVPNTGELFF
CDR3nt: TGTGCCAGTAGTATACTATTGTCAGTTCCGAACACCGGGGAGCTGTTTTTT
d_gene: -
v_gene: TRBV19
j_gene: TRBJ2-2
abundance: -

CDR3aa: CASAFPGTGASTIYF
CDR3nt: TGTGCCAGCGCTTTCCCCGGGACAGGGGCTTCCACCATATATTTT
d_gene: TRBD1
v_gene: TRBV28
j_gene: TRBJ1-3
abundance: -

CDR3aa: CASSLRLGNEKLFF
CDR3nt: TGTGCCAGCAGCTTAAGGTTGGGTAATGAAAAACTGTTTTTT
d_gene: -
v_gene: TRBV7-9
j_gene: TRBJ1-4
abundance: -

CDR3aa: CASSLPEGLSEQYF
CDR3nt: TGTGCCAGCAGCCTTCCGGAGGGCCTTTCCGAGCAGTACTTC
d_gene: -
v_gene: TRBV7-9
j_gene: TRBJ2-7
abundance: -

CDR3aa: CASSEERRLPYEQYF
CDR3nt: TGTGCCAGCAGTGAAGAGCGCAGGTTGCCCTACGAGCAGTACTTC
d_gene: -
v_gene: TRBV6-1
j_gene: TRBJ2-7
abundance: -

CDR3aa: CASSLRTGHYGYTF
CDR3nt: TGTGCCAGCAGCTTAAGGACAGGTCACTATGGCTACACCTTC
d_gene: TRBD1
v_gene: TRBV11-1
j_gene: TRBJ1-2
abundance: -

CDR3aa: CASSEGDRALLYEQFF
CDR3nt: TGTGCCAGCAGCGAGGGAGACAGGGCTCTACTCTATGAGCAGTTCTTC
d_gene: TRBD1
v_gene: TRBV5-4
j_gene: TRBJ2-1
abundance: -

CDR3aa: CASSQSGTILGGQYF
CDR3nt: TGTGCCAGCAGCCAATCCGGGACGATCCTTGGGGGGCAGTACTTC
d_gene: -
v_gene: TRBV4-2
j_gene: TRBJ2-7
abundance: -

CDR3aa: CASSEGPNTEAFF
CDR3nt: TGTGCCAGCAGTGAGGGCCCGAACACTGAAGCTTTCTTT
d_gene: -
v_gene: TRBV2
j_gene: TRBJ1-1
abundance: once

CDR3aa: CASSLFLAGLYNEQFF
CDR3nt: TGTGCCAGCAGCCTCTTTCTAGCGGGGCTTTACAATGAGCAGTTCTTC
d_gene: TRBD2
v_gene: TRBV5-8
j_gene: TRBJ2-1
abundance: -

CDR3aa: CASSQERLAPYNEQFF
CDR3nt: TGCGCCAGCAGCCAAGAAAGGCTAGCCCCATACAATGAGCAGTTCTTC
d_gene: -
v_gene: TRBV4-3
j_gene: TRBJ2-1
abundance: few

CDR3aa: CASSGTSGRANTGELFF
CDR3nt: TGTGCCAGTTCCGGGACTAGCGGGAGGGCGAACACCGGGGAGCTGTTTTTT
d_gene: TRBD2
v_gene: TRBV19
j_gene: TRBJ2-2
abundance: -

CDR3aa: CASSRLGTGYNEQFF
CDR3nt: TGTGCCAGCAGCAGGCTAGGGACAGGGTACAATGAGCAGTTCTTC
d_gene: TRBD1
v_gene: TRBV6-5
j_gene: TRBJ2-1
abundance: few

CDR3aa: CASSPRGDTTGLGYTF
CDR3nt: TGTGCCAGTAGTCCGAGGGGGGACACGACAGGGCTTGGCTACACCTTC
d_gene: TRBD1
v_gene: TRBV19
j_gene: TRBJ1-2
abundance: medium-sized

CDR3aa: CASSPYLFTDTQYF
CDR3nt: TGTGCCAGCAGTCCATATCTTTTCACAGATACGCAGTATTTT
d_gene: -
v_gene: TRBV27
j_gene: TRBJ2-3
abundance: -

CDR3aa: CASSTDSHNSPLHF
CDR3nt: TGTGCCAGCAGCACGGACAGCCATAATTCACCCCTCCACTTT
d_gene: -
v_gene: TRBV6-5
j_gene: TRBJ1-6
abundance: -

CDR3aa: CASSTGVGKLFF
CDR3nt: TGTGCCAGCAGTACAGGGGTGGGAAAACTGTTTTTT
d_gene: TRBD1
v_gene: TRBV28
j_gene: TRBJ1-4
abundance: medium-sized